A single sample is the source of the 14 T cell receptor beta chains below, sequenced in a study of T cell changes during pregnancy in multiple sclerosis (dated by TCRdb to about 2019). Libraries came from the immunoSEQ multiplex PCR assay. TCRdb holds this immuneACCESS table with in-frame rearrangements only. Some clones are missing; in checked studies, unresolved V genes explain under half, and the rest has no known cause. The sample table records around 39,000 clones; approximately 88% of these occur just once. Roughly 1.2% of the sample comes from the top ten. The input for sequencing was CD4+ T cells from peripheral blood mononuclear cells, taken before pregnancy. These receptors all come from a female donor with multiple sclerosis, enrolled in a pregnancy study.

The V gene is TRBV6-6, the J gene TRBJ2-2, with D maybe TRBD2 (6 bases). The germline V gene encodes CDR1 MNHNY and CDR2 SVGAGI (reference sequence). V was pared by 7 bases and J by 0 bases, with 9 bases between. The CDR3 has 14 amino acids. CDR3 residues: CASKRVANTGELFF. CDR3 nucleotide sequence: TGTGCCAGCAAGCGGGTAGCGAACACCGGGGAGCTGTTTTTT.

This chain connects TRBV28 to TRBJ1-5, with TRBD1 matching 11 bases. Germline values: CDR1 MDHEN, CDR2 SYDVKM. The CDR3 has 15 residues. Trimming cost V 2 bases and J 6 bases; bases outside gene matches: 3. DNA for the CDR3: TGTGCCAGCAGTTTAGGACAGGGGGCTGGTCAGCCCCAGCATTTT. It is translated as CASSLGQGAGQPQHF.

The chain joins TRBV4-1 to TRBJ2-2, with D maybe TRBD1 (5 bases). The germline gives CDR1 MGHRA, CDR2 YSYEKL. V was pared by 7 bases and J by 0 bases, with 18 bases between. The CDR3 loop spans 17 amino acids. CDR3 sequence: CASKTYGADTNTGELFF. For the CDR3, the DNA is TGCGCCAGCAAAACCTATGGGGCGGATACGAACACCGGGGAGCTGTTTTTT.

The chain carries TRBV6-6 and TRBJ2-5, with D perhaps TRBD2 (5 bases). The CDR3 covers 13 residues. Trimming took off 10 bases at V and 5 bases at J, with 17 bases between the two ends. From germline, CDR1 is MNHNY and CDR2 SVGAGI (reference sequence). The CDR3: CATSRVDMETQYF. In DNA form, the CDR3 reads TGTGCCACCTCGAGGGTAGATATGGAGACCCAGTACTTC.

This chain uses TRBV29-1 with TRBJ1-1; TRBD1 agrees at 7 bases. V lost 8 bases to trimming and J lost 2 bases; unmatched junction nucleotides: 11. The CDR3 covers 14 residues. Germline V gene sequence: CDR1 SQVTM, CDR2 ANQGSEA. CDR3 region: CSIRPGQKNTEAFF. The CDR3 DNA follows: TGCAGCATTCGACCGGGACAGAAAAACACTGAAGCTTTCTTT.

DNA of the CDR3: TGTGCCAGCAGTGGGTCCGGGGGCTACGAGCAGTACTTC. Amino acid sequence: CASSGSGGYEQYF. The chain recombines TRBV9 with TRBJ2-7; D is possibly TRBD2 (6 bases). The CDR3 totals 13 residues. Looked up from germline, CDR1 is SGDLS and CDR2 is YYNGEE. The V end lost 5 bases, the J end lost 3 bases, and 12 bases lay between the germline ends.

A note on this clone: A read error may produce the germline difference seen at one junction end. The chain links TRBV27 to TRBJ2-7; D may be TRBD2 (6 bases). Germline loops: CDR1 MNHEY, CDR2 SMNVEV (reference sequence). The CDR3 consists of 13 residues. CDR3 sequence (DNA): TGTGCCAGCAGTACCACAGCGGACTACGGGCAGTACTTC. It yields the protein CASSTTADYGQYF.

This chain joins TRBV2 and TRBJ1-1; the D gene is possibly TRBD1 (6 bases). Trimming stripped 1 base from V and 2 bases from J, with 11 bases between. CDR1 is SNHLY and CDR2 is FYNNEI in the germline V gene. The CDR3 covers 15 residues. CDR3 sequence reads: CASSEEGRGNTEAFF. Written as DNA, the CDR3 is TGTGCCAGCAGTGAAGAAGGCAGGGGTAACACTGAAGCTTTCTTT.

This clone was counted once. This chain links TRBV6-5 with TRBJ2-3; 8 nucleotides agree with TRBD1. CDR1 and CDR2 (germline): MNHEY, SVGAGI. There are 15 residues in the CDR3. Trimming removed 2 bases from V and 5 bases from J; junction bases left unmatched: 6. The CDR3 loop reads CASSYEQGAGDTQYF. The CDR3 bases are TGTGCCAGCAGTTACGAGCAGGGGGCCGGAGATACGCAGTATTTT.

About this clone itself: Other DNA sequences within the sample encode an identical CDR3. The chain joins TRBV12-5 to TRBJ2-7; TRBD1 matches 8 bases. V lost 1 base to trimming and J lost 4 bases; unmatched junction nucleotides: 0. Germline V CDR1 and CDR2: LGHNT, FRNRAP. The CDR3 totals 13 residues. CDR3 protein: CASGLDRGYEQYF. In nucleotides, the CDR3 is TGTGCTAGTGGTTTGGACAGGGGGTACGAGCAGTACTTC. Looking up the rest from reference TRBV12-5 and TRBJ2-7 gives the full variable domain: DARVTQTPRHKVTEMGQEVTMRCQPILGHNTVFWYRQTMMQGLELLAYFRNRAPLDDSGMPKDRFSAEMPDATLATLKIQPSEPRDSAVYFCASGLDRGYEQYFGPGTRLTVT.

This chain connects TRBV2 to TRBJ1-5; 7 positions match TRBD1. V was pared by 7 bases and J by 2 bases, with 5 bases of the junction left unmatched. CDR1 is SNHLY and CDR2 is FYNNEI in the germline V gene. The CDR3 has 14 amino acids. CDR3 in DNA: TGTGCCAGCATGAGGGGGCGGGGCAATCAGCCCCAGCATTTT. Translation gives CASMRGRGNQPQHF.

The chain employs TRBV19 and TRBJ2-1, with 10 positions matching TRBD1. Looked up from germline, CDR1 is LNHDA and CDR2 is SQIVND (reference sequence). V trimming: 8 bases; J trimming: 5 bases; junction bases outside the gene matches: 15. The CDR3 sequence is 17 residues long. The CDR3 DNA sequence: TGTGCCAGTCGACTAGCCGGGACAGGGGTCTCTAACAATGAGCAGTTCTTC. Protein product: CASRLAGTGVSNNEQFF. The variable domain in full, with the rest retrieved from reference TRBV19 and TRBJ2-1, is DGGITQSPKYLFRKEGQNVTLSCEQNLNHDAMYWYRQDPGQGLRLIYYSQIVNDFQKGDIAEGYSVSREKKESFPLTVTSAQKNPTAFYLCASRLAGTGVSNNEQFFGPGTRLTVL.

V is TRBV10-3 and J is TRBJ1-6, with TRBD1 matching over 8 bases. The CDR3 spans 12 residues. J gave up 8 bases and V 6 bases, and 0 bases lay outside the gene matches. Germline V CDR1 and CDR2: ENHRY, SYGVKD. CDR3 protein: CAIRQGDSPLHF. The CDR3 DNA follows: TGTGCCATCAGACAGGGGGATTCACCCCTCCACTTT.

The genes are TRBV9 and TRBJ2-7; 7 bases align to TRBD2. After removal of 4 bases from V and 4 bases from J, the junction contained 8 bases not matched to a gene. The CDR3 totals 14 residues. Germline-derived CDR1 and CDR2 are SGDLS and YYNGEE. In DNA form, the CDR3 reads TGTGCCAGCAGCCCACTAGCGAGCGTGTACGAGCAGTACTTC. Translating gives CASSPLASVYEQYF. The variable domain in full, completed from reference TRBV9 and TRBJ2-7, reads DSGVTQTPKHLITATGQRVTLRCSPRSGDLSVYWYQQSLDQGLQFLIQYYNGEERAKGNILERFSAQQFPDLHSELNLSSLELGDSALYFCASSPLASVYEQYFGPGTRLTVT.